The present T cell receptor (beta chain) was sequenced within a study of blood T cell repertoires in COVID-19. As for the study in general: Nucleic acid was either cDNA or gDNA, and it came from T cells, B-cell-depleted T cells, or PBMCs.

After removal of 6 bases from V and 3 bases from J, the junction contained 11 bases not matched to a gene. Germline loops: CDR1 MDHEN, CDR2 SYDVKM. CDR3 length equals 16 residues. As originally analysed: Using reference gene primer amplification, nucleated cell counts were estimated. Here immunoSEQ multiplex PCR was the method, and the copy in TCRdb shows in-frame clones only, minus some. The DNA gave D and trimming, while V, J and clone size come from that table. The sample contains tens of thousands of clones, roughly nine tenths of which appear only once. Specimen: peripheral blood. The sequence was obtained from a man between 35 and 55 years old with active COVID-19. The rearrangement joins TRBV28 to TRBJ1-5, with 7 bases that match TRBD1. The CDR3 is CASSKTGLGDNQPQHF. The CDR3 nucleotides are TGTGCCAGCAGCAAGACAGGGCTTGGCGACAATCAGCCCCAGCATTTT.